This T cell receptor (beta chain) was retrieved from a study of neurological immune-mediated disorders. Trimming pared 3 bases from V and 7 bases from J, leaving 7 bases between. The CDR3 extends over 13 amino acids. This clonotype was seen ten or more times. Time point meaning: longitudinal time-point 2. The cDNA came from 5'RACE with 10-nucleotide random UMIs. TCRdb reprocessed the 5' RACE reads with MiXCR, giving one entry per CDR3 protein. Here the sample spans tens of thousands of distinct CDR3 sequences, 13% being singletons. The chain recombines TRBV12-3 or TRBV12-4 with TRBJ1-6; D unclear. Sequenced sample: PBMCs. The TCR originated in a female donor with HTLV-1-associated myelopathy (HAM/TSP). The DNA for the CDR3 is TGTGCCAGCAGTTTGAACGGGAATTCACCCCTCCACTTT. This translates into CASSLNGNSPLHF.